One sample yielded the 22 T cell receptor beta chains listed below, sequenced in a study of T-cell memory formation after mild COVID-19 (TCRdb year 2021). Preparation of the library involved 5' RACE. TCRdb records Illumina NovaSeq 6000 as the sequencer. The public reads were reanalyzed by TCRdb: fastp trimming at Q25, MiXCR alignment, in-frame beta chains only. Merged by CDR3 protein, the rows form single entries marked with the most common genes and DNA. The sample table records around 320,000 distinct CDR3 sequences; approximately 29% of these occur just once. The top ten clonotypes cover 13% of the sample. Input material: PBMCs or a T cell subset sorted from them (not recorded which). These receptors originate from an adult woman who had mild COVID-19 (a few samples of this study predate the infection). The sample titles of this study are shuffled in the database, so cell type and time point are left out; the donor was told from shared clones.

The chain carries TRBV15 and TRBJ2-3; tentatively, D is TRBD1 (6 bases). The length of the CDR3 is 16 residues. Per germline, CDR1 LNHNV and CDR2 YYDKDF (reference sequence). V lost 0 bases, J lost 2 bases, and 12 bases lay in between. This CDR3 reads CATSRDRAGATDTQYF. In DNA form, the CDR3 reads TGTGCCACCAGCAGAGATCGGGCAGGGGCCACAGATACGCAGTATTTT.

The rearrangement links TRBV7-9 to TRBJ2-3, with 7 positions matching TRBD1. Germline V CDR1 and CDR2: SEHNR, FQNEAQ (reference sequence). V lost 5 bases to trimming and J lost 4 bases; unmatched junction nucleotides: 3. This CDR3 has 13 residues. The CDR3 loop reads CASSPGTADTQYF. CDR3 DNA sequence: TGTGCCAGCAGCCCAGGGACAGCAGATACGCAGTATTTT.

The chain couples TRBV11-3 to TRBJ1-2, with TRBD1 matching 11 bases. Germline CDR1 reads SGHNT; CDR2 reads YENEEA. The V segment lost 1 base and the J segment 8 bases; nucleotides outside the gene matches: 9. The length of the CDR3 is 16 residues. Here the CDR3 DNA reads TGTGCCAGCAGCTTAGGCCCCGGACAGGGGGCGGTCGGCTACACCTTC. Translating gives CASSLGPGQGAVGYTF. The whole variable domain, filled in from reference TRBV11-3 and TRBJ1-2, reads EAGVVQSPRYKIIEKKQPVAFWCNPISGHNTLYWYLQNLGQGPELLIRYENEEAVDDSQLPKDRFSAERLKGVDSTLKIQPAELGDSAVYLCASSLGPGQGAVGYTFGSGTRLTVV.

The rearrangement uses TRBV5-1 and TRBJ2-5, with TRBD1 matching over 12 bases. Germline CDR1 and CDR2: SGHRS and YFSETQ. CDR3 length equals 16 residues. Germline trimming cut 7 bases from V and 5 bases from J; bases unmatched to any gene: 12. CDR3: CASVPFPGQGAETQYF. In nucleotides, the CDR3 is TGCGCCAGCGTCCCTTTCCCGGGACAGGGGGCCGAGACCCAGTACTTC.

This clonotype was picked up a small number of times. The V and J genes are TRBV20-1 and TRBJ2-3; possible D gene TRBD2, 7 bases. The length of the CDR3 is 18 residues. With 0 bases removed from V and 5 bases from J, the gap between germline ends came to 24 bases. Germline loops: CDR1 DFQATT, CDR2 SNEGSKA (reference sequence). CDR3: CSARDYYTAGAPGDTQYF. Here the CDR3 DNA reads TGCAGTGCTAGAGATTACTATACGGCGGGGGCCCCGGGAGATACGCAGTATTTT.

The chain carries TRBV7-2 and TRBJ1-1; tentative D call: TRBD1 (6 bases). Germline CDR1 reads SGHTA; CDR2 reads FQGNSA. V shed 5 bases and J shed 1 base, with 11 bases lying between them. This CDR3 is built from 14 residues. The CDR3 spells CASSPGTQNTEAFF. CDR3 DNA sequence: TGTGCCAGCAGCCCAGGGACACAGAACACTGAAGCTTTCTTT.

Only a few counts were recorded for this clonotype. Sequence at one end of the junction differs from germline and may be a read error. The rearrangement links TRBV4-2 to TRBJ2-2; possibly TRBD2 for D (5 bases). The CDR3 spans 14 residues. Per germline, CDR1 LGHNA and CDR2 YNFKEQ. This chain's CDR3 is CASSQAGTTRELFF. For the CDR3, the DNA is TGTGCCAGCAGCCAAGCGGGAACCACCCGGGAGCTGTTTTTT.

This clonotype was found a few times. This CDR3 is CSARDTGQGTYEQYF. The CDR3 DNA is TGCAGTGCTAGAGATACGGGACAGGGAACCTACGAGCAGTACTTC. V usage is TRBV20-1 and J usage is TRBJ2-7; TRBD1 agrees at 9 bases. This CDR3 spans 15 amino acids. Germline CDR1 DFQATT, CDR2 SNEGSKA (reference sequence). The junction had 5 bases not matched to a gene; V was cut back by 0 bases and J by 2 bases.

This clonotype has just a few counts. J is TRBJ2-7 and V is TRBV25-1, with a weak D call TRBD2 (7 bases). The germline CDR1 and CDR2 sequences are MGHDK and SYGVNS. The CDR3 sequence is 15 residues long. V was pared by 3 bases and J by 6 bases, with 18 bases between. In nucleotides, the CDR3 is TGTGCCAGCAGTGACGGGGGGCACCCCGGTCTCGAGCAGTACTTC. It translates to CASSDGGHPGLEQYF.

The rearrangement joins TRBV20-1 to TRBJ1-4; no clear D. Trimming cost V 2 bases and J 4 bases, with 8 bases left between them. Germline V gene sequence: CDR1 DFQATT, CDR2 SNEGSKA (reference sequence). The CDR3 has 13 amino acids. DNA of the CDR3: TGCAGTGCTAGACCCGGAAATAATGAAAAACTGTTTTTT. Protein sequence: CSARPGNNEKLFF.

There are a few counts of this clonotype. This chain joins TRBV20-1 and TRBJ2-6; D might be TRBD2 (6 bases). This CDR3 contains 15 residues. V was pared by 5 bases and J by 3 bases, with 14 bases between. In germline, CDR1 is DFQATT, CDR2 SNEGSKA (reference sequence). The CDR3 spells CSAERRGGGANVLTF. In nucleotides, the CDR3 is TGCAGTGCTGAGAGGAGGGGCGGTGGGGCCAACGTCCTGACTTTC.

The chain is built from TRBV24-1 and TRBJ2-2; possible D gene TRBD2, 6 bases. This CDR3 is 17 amino acids long. Trimming stripped 0 bases from V and 2 bases from J, with 12 bases between. Germline V lookup: CDR1 KGHDR, CDR2 SFDVKD. The CDR3 DNA follows: TGTGCCACCAGTGATTTGCGTGTGCGGGACAACACCGGGGAGCTGTTTTTT. Amino acid sequence: CATSDLRVRDNTGELFF.

This clonotype was counted a few times. The chain couples TRBV29-1 to TRBJ1-2; D gene uncertain. The V end lost 7 bases, the J end lost 7 bases, and 22 bases lay between the germline ends. Germline V CDR1 and CDR2: SQVTM, ANQGSEA. The CDR3 is made up of 14 amino acids. The DNA for the CDR3 is TGCAGCGCAGCATCGATTGGACGCGGCATTGGCTACACCTTC. Its protein product is CSAASIGRGIGYTF.

This clonotype was observed a handful of times. The rearrangement uses TRBV25-1 and TRBJ2-3; TRBD1 matches at 7 bases. The V gene's germline CDR1 is MGHDK and CDR2 SYGVNS. The CDR3 runs 15 residues. V shed 3 bases, J shed 1 base, and the junction held 4 bases outside the gene matches. The CDR3 coding sequence is TGTGCCAGCAGTGAGACAGGGCGCGGCACAGATACGCAGTATTTT. Translating it yields CASSETGRGTDTQYF.

This clonotype was found many times. The V call is TRBV6-4, the J call TRBJ2-1; 7 nucleotides agree with TRBD2. The CDR3 sequence is 15 residues long. Trimming removed 0 bases from V and 7 bases from J; junction bases left unmatched: 6. Germline lookup yields CDR1 MRHNA and CDR2 SNTAGT. The CDR3 sequence is CASSDSRRGGNEQFF. As DNA, the CDR3 is TGTGCCAGCAGTGACTCTAGGAGGGGAGGGAATGAGCAGTTCTTC.

This clonotype has just a few counts. The rearrangement joins TRBV5-5 to TRBJ2-3; weak D call: TRBD1 (5 bases). Trimming left V 3 bases short and J 5 bases short, with 16 bases between. The CDR3 has 15 amino acids. Germline CDR1 is SGHKS and CDR2 is YYEKEE (reference sequence). CDR3 in amino acids: CASSSSGVQGDTQYF. The CDR3 coding sequence is TGTGCCAGCAGCTCCTCAGGAGTCCAGGGAGATACGCAGTATTTT.

The rearrangement links TRBV29-1 to TRBJ2-5, with a possible D match to TRBD2 (6 bases). Germline V lookup: CDR1 SQVTM, CDR2 ANQGSEA. V gave up 5 bases and J gave up 0 bases, with 10 bases separating them. The CDR3 extends over 13 amino acids. The CDR3 sequence is CSVLSSDQETQYF. CDR3 bases: TGCAGCGTTCTTTCTAGCGACCAAGAGACCCAGTACTTC.

The chain couples TRBV9 to TRBJ2-5; D is unresolved. Looked up from germline, CDR1 is SGDLS and CDR2 is YYNGEE. This CDR3 comprises 14 residues. V lost 0 bases to trimming and J lost 1 base, with 7 bases between them. The CDR3 sequence is CASSVEGAQETQYF. CDR3 DNA sequence: TGTGCCAGCAGCGTAGAAGGAGCCCAAGAGACCCAGTACTTC.

The rearrangement uses TRBV4-1 and TRBJ2-3; D is unresolved. Germline CDR1 and CDR2: MGHRA and YSYEKL. The CDR3 totals 15 residues. V lost 2 bases to trimming and J lost 3 bases, with 12 bases between them. The DNA for the CDR3 is TGCGCCAGCAGCCAATGGGTGGGTAGGACAGATACGCAGTATTTT. Amino acid sequence: CASSQWVGRTDTQYF.

The chain uses TRBV29-1 and TRBJ2-7; 13 bases match TRBD2. J lost 5 bases, V lost 4 bases, and 5 bases had no gene match. The germline V gene has CDR1 SQVTM and CDR2 ANQGSEA. The CDR3 loop spans 14 amino acids. The CDR3 sequence: CSVARTSGRHEQYF. CDR3 nucleotide sequence: TGCAGCGTTGCCAGGACTAGCGGGAGACACGAGCAGTACTTC.

This clonotype was seen a few times. The chain joins TRBV5-1 to TRBJ2-2; maybe TRBD1 (5 bases). Trimming took off 0 bases at V and 0 bases at J, with 15 bases between the two ends. This CDR3 has 18 amino acids. Germline values: CDR1 SGHRS, CDR2 YFSETQ. This CDR3 reads CASSLGLWGFANTGELFF. Written as DNA, the CDR3 is TGCGCCAGCAGCTTGGGATTGTGGGGCTTCGCGAACACCGGGGAGCTGTTTTTT.

The rearrangement joins TRBV15 to TRBJ1-4; D is perhaps TRBD1 (5 bases). CDR1 is LNHNV, CDR2 YYDKDF, per germline (reference sequence). The CDR3 loop spans 17 amino acids. Trimming pared 1 base from V and 7 bases from J, leaving 19 bases between. The CDR3, as DNA: TGTGCCACCAGCAGAGGCCCAGGGACCGATCGGGGTGAAAAACTGTTTTTT. This gives the protein CATSRGPGTDRGEKLFF.